The 5 T cell receptor beta chains listed next were all sequenced from one sample in a study of Ad26.COV2.S vaccination and SARS-CoV-2 variants. Method: immunoSEQ multiplex PCR; TCRdb's copy keeps in-frame clones and lacks some. Among some 390,000 clones listed, 70% to 90% were seen once. Treatment reported: 15 to 20 received Ad26.COV2.S at low or high dose, single or two shots; 5 received placebo; per-sample allocation not given. After the first vaccine or placebo injection, samples were drawn on day 63. This specimen was peripheral blood, taken in a trial of Ad26.COV2.S vaccine versus placebo. Source of these receptors: a person aged 18-60 years who received the Ad26.COV2.S COVID-19 vaccine or a placebo.

This clone was detected only once. The chain uses TRBV19 and TRBJ1-2; tentative D call: TRBD1 (6 bases). Germline V gene sequence: CDR1 LNHDA, CDR2 SQIVND (reference sequence). The ends were cut back, 6 bases at V and 10 bases at J, with 15 bases in the middle. The CDR3 totals 12 residues. CDR3 coding DNA: TGTGCCAGTAGGGGCGGACAGCGGAACTACACCTTC. Protein sequence: CASRGGQRNYTF.

The chain joins TRBV6-5 to TRBJ1-6; 9 nucleotides line up with TRBD1. V shed 3 bases and J 9 bases; nucleotides not matched to a gene: 6. The CDR3 runs 15 residues. Germline V gene lookup returns CDR1 MNHEY and CDR2 SVGAGI. CDR3 loop: CASSYEDRGGSPLHF. In nucleotides, the CDR3 is TGTGCCAGCAGTTATGAGGACAGGGGAGGTTCACCCCTCCACTTT.

With regard to this clone: The sample has other DNA sequences that encode this CDR3 too. The chain joins TRBV5-1 to TRBJ1-1; D is uncertain. This CDR3 comprises 13 residues. Deletions cut 0 bases from V and 0 bases from J, with 3 bases between. From germline, CDR1 is SGHRS and CDR2 YFSETQ. The DNA of the CDR3 is TGCGCCAGCAGCTTGGGGGTGAACACTGAAGCTTTCTTT. The encoded protein is CASSLGVNTEAFF.

The gene calls are TRBV5-1 and TRBJ1-6; a weak D match, TRBD1 (6 bases). There are 15 residues in the CDR3. Deletions cut 0 bases from V and 7 bases from J, with 11 bases between. CDR1 is SGHRS, CDR2 YFSETQ, per germline. The CDR3 here is CASSLGTEGNSPLHF. The CDR3 DNA reads as TGCGCCAGCAGCTTGGGGACAGAAGGAAATTCACCCCTCCACTTT. The complete variable domain, with remaining parts taken from reference TRBV5-1 and TRBJ1-6, reads KAGVTQTPRYLIKTRGQQVTLSCSPISGHRSVSWYQQTPGQGLQFLFEYFSETQRNKGNFPGRFSGRQFSNSRSEMNVSTLELGDSALYLCASSLGTEGNSPLHFGNGTRLTVT.

This chain uses TRBV5-4 with TRBJ1-3; D might be TRBD1 (5 bases). Trimming took off 1 base at V and 2 bases at J, with 10 bases between the two ends. The CDR3 sequence is 15 residues long. CDR1 is SGHNT, CDR2 YYREEE, per germline (reference sequence). CDR3 sequence (DNA): TGTGCCAGCAGCTTGTCGTGGGGGGCTGGAAACACCATATATTTT. The encoded protein is CASSLSWGAGNTIYF.